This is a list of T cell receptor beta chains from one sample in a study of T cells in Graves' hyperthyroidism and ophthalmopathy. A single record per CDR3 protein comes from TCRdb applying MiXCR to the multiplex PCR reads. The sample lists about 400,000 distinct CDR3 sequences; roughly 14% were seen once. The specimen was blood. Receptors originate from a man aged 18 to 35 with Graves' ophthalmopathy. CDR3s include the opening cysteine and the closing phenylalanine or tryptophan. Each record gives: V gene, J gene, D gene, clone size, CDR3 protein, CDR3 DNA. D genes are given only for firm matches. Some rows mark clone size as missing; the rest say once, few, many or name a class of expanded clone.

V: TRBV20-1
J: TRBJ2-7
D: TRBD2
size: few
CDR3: CSAYSGRAYEQYF
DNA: TGCAGTGCTTATTCCGGGAGGGCCTACGAGCAGTACTTC

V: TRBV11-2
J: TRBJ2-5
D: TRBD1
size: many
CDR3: CASSLRGTDAETQYF
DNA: TGTGCCAGCAGCTTAAGGGGGACAGATGCAGAGACCCAGTACTTC

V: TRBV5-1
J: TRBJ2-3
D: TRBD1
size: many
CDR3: CASSTGGTDTQYF
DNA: TGCGCCAGCAGCACAGGGGGCACAGATACGCAGTATTTT

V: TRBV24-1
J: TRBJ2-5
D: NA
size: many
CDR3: CATSAPGQQETQYF
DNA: TGTGCCACCAGTGCCCCGGGACAACAAGAGACCCAGTACTTC

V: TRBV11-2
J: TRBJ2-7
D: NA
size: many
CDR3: CASSLDVEGTDEQYF
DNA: TGTGCCAGCAGCTTAGATGTGGAGGGAACGGATGAGCAGTACTTC

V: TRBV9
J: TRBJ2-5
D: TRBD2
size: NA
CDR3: CASSVLGLAGGGETQYF
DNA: TGTGCCAGCAGCGTATTAGGACTAGCGGGAGGAGGGGAGACCCAGTACTTC

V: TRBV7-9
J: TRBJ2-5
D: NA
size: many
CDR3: CASSLAVGSQETQYF
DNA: TGTGCCAGCAGCTTAGCGGTGGGCTCACAAGAGACCCAGTACTTC

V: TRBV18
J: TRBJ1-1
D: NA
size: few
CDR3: CASSPQGSRGGGTEAFF
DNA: TGTGCCAGCTCACCACAAGGAAGTAGAGGGGGGGGCACTGAAGCTTTCTTT

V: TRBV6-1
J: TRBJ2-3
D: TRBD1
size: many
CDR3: CASSDRGSTDTQYF
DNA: TGTGCCAGCAGTGACAGGGGGTCCACAGATACGCAGTATTTT

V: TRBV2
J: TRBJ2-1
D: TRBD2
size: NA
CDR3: CASSLQKPTSGKMSSYNEQFF
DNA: TGTGCCAGCAGTCTCCAGAAACCGACTAGCGGGAAAATGAGCTCCTACAATGAGCAGTTCTTC

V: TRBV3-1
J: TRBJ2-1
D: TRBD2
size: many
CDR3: CASSRAGTSYNEQFF
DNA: TGTGCCAGCAGCCGAGCGGGGACCTCCTACAATGAGCAGTTCTTC

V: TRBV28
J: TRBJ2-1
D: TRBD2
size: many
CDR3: CASRLTSGRSSSYNEQFF
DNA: TGTGCCAGCAGATTGACTAGCGGGAGGTCGAGCTCCTACAATGAGCAGTTCTTC

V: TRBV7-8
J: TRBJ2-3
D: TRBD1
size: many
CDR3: CASSRRGEGAITDTQYF
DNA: TGTGCCAGCAGCCGACGAGGTGAGGGGGCGATCACAGATACGCAGTATTTT

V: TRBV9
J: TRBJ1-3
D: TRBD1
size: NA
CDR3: CASSHRDRGTGNTIYF
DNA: TGTGCCAGCAGCCACAGGGACAGGGGAACTGGAAACACCATATATTTT

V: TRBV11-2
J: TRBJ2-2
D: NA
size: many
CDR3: CASSPQGGASTGELFF
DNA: TGTGCCAGCAGTCCCCAGGGCGGGGCGAGTACCGGGGAGCTGTTTTTT

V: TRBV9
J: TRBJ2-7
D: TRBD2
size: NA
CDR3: CASSETSGGEQYF
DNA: TGTGCCAGCAGCGAGACTAGCGGGGGGGAGCAGTACTTC

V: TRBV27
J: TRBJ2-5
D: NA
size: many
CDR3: CASGELARETQYF
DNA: TGTGCCAGCGGCGAGCTAGCGAGAGAGACCCAGTACTTC

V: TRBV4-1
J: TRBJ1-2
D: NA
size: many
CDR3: CASSQKGESYGYTF
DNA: TGCGCCAGCAGCCAAAAGGGGGAAAGCTATGGCTACACCTTC

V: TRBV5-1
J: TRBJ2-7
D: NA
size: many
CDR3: CASSLDQGGSYEQYF
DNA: TGCGCCAGCAGCTTGGATCAAGGGGGCTCCTACGAGCAGTACTTC

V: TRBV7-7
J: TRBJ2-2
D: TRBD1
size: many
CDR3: CASGEGQANTGELFF
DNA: TGTGCTAGCGGTGAGGGACAGGCGAACACCGGGGAGCTGTTTTTT

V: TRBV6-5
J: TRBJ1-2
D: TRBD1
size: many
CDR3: CASSYSTGFYGYTF
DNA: TGTGCCAGCAGTTACTCGACAGGGTTCTATGGCTACACCTTC

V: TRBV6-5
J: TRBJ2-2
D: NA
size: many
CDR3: CASSYSGNTGELFF
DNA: TGTGCCAGCAGTTACTCTGGGAACACCGGGGAGCTGTTTTTT

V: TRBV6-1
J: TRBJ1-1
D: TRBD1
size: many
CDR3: CASSSGRQGTEAFF
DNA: TGTGCCAGCAGTTCCGGTCGACAGGGCACTGAAGCTTTCTTT

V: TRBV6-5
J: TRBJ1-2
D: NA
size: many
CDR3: CASSYERNYGYTF
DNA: TGTGCCAGCAGTTACGAGAGGAACTATGGCTACACCTTC

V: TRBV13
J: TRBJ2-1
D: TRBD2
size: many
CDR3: CASSTGTSGSYEQFF
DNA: TGTGCCAGCAGCACCGGGACTAGCGGGAGTTATGAGCAGTTCTTC

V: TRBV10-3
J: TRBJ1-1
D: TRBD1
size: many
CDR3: CAISTTGGMNTEAFF
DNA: TGTGCCATCAGCACTACAGGGGGCATGAACACTGAAGCTTTCTTT

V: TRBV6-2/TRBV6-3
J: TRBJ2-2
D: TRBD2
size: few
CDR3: CASSSWAGGLPGTGELFF
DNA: TGTGCCAGCAGTTCCTGGGCGGGGGGACTTCCGGGGACCGGGGAGCTGTTTTTT

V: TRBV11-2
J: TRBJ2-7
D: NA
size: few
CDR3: CASSWARSSYEQYF
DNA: TGTGCCAGCAGCTGGGCCAGAAGCTCCTACGAGCAGTACTTC

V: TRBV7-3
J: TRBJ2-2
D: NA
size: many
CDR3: CASSTSTGELFF
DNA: TGTGCCAGCAGCACAAGCACCGGGGAGCTGTTTTTT

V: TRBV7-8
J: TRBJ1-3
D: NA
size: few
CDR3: CASSLQLANTIYF
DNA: TGTGCCAGCAGCCTGCAATTGGCAAACACCATATATTTT

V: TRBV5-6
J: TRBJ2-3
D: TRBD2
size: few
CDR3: CASSPRRGGVDTQYF
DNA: TGTGCCAGCAGCCCCCGCCGCGGGGGGGTAGATACGCAGTATTTT

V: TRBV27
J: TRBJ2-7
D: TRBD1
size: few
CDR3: CASRPNRGTYEQYF
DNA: TGTGCCAGCAGACCCAACAGGGGGACCTACGAGCAGTACTTC

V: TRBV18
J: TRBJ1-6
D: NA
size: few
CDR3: CASSPREIGPNSPLHF
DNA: TGTGCCAGCTCACCCCGGGAAATAGGGCCTAATTCACCCCTCCACTTT

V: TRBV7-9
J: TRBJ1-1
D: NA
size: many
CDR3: CASNLGGRNTEAFF
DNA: TGTGCCAGCAACCTGGGGGGCCGAAACACTGAAGCTTTCTTT

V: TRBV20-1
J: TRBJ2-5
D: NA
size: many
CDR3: CSLGQNQETQYF
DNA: TGCAGTCTGGGGCAAAACCAAGAGACCCAGTACTTC

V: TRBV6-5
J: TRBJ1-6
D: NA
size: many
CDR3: CASSYDDSPLHF
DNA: TGTGCCAGCAGTTACGATGACTCACCCCTCCACTTT

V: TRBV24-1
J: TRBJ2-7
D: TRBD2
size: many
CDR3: CATSDASGSGYEQYF
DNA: TGTGCCACCAGTGATGCTAGCGGGAGTGGGTACGAGCAGTACTTC

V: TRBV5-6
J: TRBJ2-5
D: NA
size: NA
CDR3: CASSLWARRVLKETQYF
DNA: TGTGCCAGCAGCTTGTGGGCCCGGAGGGTCCTGAAAGAGACCCAGTACTTC

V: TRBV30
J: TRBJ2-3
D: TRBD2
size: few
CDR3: CAWRGLAGTSTDTQYF
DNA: TGTGCCTGGAGGGGACTAGCGGGTACTAGCACAGATACGCAGTATTTT

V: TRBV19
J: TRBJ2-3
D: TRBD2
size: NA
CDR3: CASSRGLVEDTQYF
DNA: TGTGCCAGTAGTAGAGGACTAGTTGAAGATACGCAGTATTTT

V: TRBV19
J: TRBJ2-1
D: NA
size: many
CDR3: CASSVSGTAYNEQFF
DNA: TGTGCCAGTAGTGTATCCGGGACGGCCTACAATGAGCAGTTCTTC

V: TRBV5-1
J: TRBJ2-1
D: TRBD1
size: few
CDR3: CASSFGQDYNEQFF
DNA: TGCGCCAGCAGTTTCGGACAGGATTACAATGAGCAGTTCTTC

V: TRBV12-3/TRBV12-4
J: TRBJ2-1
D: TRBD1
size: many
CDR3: CASSLRLTGSSYNEQFF
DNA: TGTGCCAGCAGTCTACGCCTGACAGGGAGCTCCTACAATGAGCAGTTCTTC

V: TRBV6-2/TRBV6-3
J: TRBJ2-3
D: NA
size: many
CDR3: CASSEMGTDTQYF
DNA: TGTGCCAGCAGTGAGATGGGCACAGATACGCAGTATTTT

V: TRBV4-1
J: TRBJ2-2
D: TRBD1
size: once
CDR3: CASSQTGTRELFF
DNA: TGCGCCAGCAGCCAGACAGGGACCCGGGAGCTGTTTTTT

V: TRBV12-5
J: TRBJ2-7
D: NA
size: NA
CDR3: CASGLAYEQYF
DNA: TGTGCTAGTGGTTTGGCCTACGAGCAGTACTTC

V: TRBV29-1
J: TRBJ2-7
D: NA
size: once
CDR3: CSVISEGPSEQYF
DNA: TGCAGCGTCATATCCGAGGGCCCCTCCGAGCAGTACTTC

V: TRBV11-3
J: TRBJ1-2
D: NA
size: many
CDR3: CASSLGGRYGYTF
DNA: TGTGCCAGCAGCTTAGGAGGTCGGTATGGCTACACCTTC

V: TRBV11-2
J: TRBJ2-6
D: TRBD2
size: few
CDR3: CASSPTPSGTSSDF
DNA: TGTGCCAGCAGCCCCACACCTTCCGGGACTAGTTCTGACTTC

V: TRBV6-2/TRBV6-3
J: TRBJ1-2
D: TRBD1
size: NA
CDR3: CASSAWFRDRSYGYTF
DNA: TGTGCCAGCAGTGCCTGGTTCCGGGACAGATCCTATGGCTACACCTTC

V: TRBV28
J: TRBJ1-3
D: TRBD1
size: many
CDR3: CASSFPRDSNTIYF
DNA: TGTGCCAGCAGTTTCCCCCGGGACAGTAACACCATATATTTT

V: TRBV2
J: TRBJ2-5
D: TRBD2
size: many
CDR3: CASSEASGGLTQETQYF
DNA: TGTGCCAGCAGTGAAGCGTCGGGAGGGCTGACACAAGAGACCCAGTACTTC

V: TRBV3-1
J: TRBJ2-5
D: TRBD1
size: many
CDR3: CASSQEGAGGAMLETQYF
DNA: TGTGCCAGCAGCCAAGAAGGGGCAGGGGGAGCGATGTTAGAGACCCAGTACTTC